Listed here are 6 T cell receptor beta chains from one sample, sequenced in a study of CD8+ T cells in alopecia areata. Once RNA had been extracted, it was reverse transcribed into cDNA to act as the sequencing template. The repertoire was sequenced with immunoSEQ multiplex PCR; TCRdb's copy has only in-frame clones and lacks some. The sample yields roughly 140,000 clones, around two thirds seen once. The sample consisted of CD8+ T cells sorted from blood. The receptors shown here come from a human donor in good health.

The gene calls are TRBV4-1 and TRBJ2-3; 9 nucleotides line up with TRBD1. This CDR3 region has 13 residues. After removal of 0 bases from V and 13 bases from J, the junction contained 5 bases not matched to a gene. Germline assignment: CDR1 MGHRA and CDR2 YSYEKL. This CDR3 is CASSQDRRTGEYF. The CDR3 nucleotides read TGCGCCAGCAGCCAAGATAGGAGGACAGGGGAGTATTTT.

The chain joins TRBV9 to TRBJ2-1; perhaps TRBD2 as D (5 bases). Trimming shortened V by 3 bases and J by 0 bases, and 16 bases separated the two germline ends. The CDR3 runs to 17 residues. Germline V gene data show CDR1 as SGDLS and CDR2 as YYNGEE. The CDR3 spells CASSEEASPISYNEQFF. CDR3 DNA: TGTGCCAGCAGCGAGGAGGCTAGCCCTATCTCCTACAATGAGCAGTTCTTC.

This clone appeared a few times. The chain recombines TRBV2 with TRBJ2-7; tentative D call: TRBD1 (6 bases). Trimming pared 1 base from V and 7 bases from J, leaving 11 bases between. The CDR3 has 13 amino acids. In germline, CDR1 is SNHLY, CDR2 FYNNEI. CDR3 protein: CASSEVGGLEQYF. The CDR3 DNA is TGTGCCAGCAGTGAAGTTGGGGGCTTGGAGCAGTACTTC. Together with reference TRBV2 and TRBJ2-7, the CDR3 gives the full variable domain: EPEVTQTPSHQVTQMGQEVILRCVPISNHLYFYWYRQILGQKVEFLVSFYNNEISEKSEIFDDQFSVERPDGSNFTLKIRSTKLEDSAMYFCASSEVGGLEQYFGPGTRLTVT.

This chain joins TRBV25-1 and TRBJ2-5; the match to TRBD1 covers 11 bases. The CDR3 spans 14 residues. Germline CDR1 is MGHDK and CDR2 is SYGVNS. V lost 4 bases, J lost 5 bases, and 3 bases stayed unmatched. Here the CDR3 DNA reads TGTGCCAGCAGTGCCGGACAGGGGGCTGAGACCCAGTACTTC. This sequence encodes CASSAGQGAETQYF.

This clone turned up a few times. The chain couples TRBV2 to TRBJ2-7, with 7 bases fitting TRBD2. V lost 3 bases and J lost 4; bases outside the gene matches: 9. Germline values: CDR1 SNHLY, CDR2 FYNNEI. This CDR3 has 15 residues. The CDR3 protein is CASSEGPAGPYEQYF. CDR3 nucleotide sequence: TGTGCCAGCAGTGAGGGTCCAGCGGGACCGTACGAGCAGTACTTC.

The gene calls are TRBV7-8 and TRBJ2-2; tentative D call: TRBD2 (6 bases). The germline gives CDR1 SGHVS, CDR2 FQNEAQ. Trimming pared 1 base from V and 9 bases from J, leaving 9 bases between. The CDR3 extends over 13 amino acids. The CDR3 spells CASSLGRDWELFF. DNA of the CDR3: TGTGCCAGCAGCTTAGGGCGGGATTGGGAGCTGTTTTTT. Looking up the rest from reference TRBV7-8 and TRBJ2-2 gives the full variable domain: GAGVSQSPRYKVAKRGQDVALRCDPISGHVSLFWYQQALGQGPEFLTYFQNEAQLDKSGLPSDRFFAERPEGSVSTLKIQRTQQEDSAVYLCASSLGRDWELFFGEGSRLTVL.